This TCR beta chain was identified in a study of T cell responses to AZD1222 COVID-19 vaccine. Profiled with immunoSEQ multiplex PCR; TCRdb holds only in-frame clones, not every one. The sample includes around 130,000 clones, 89% of them seen just once. The germline V gene encodes CDR1 SEHNR and CDR2 FQNEAQ (reference sequence). The germline V and J ends were trimmed by 5 bases and 3 bases, with 16 bases remaining between them. The CDR3 totals 15 residues. Second-dose timings of about 4 or about 12 weeks were pooled. The J gene is TRBJ2-5, the V gene TRBV7-9; D is ambiguous. The sequence came from an adult who received the AZD1222 COVID-19 vaccine. The source material was peripheral blood, sampled 28 days after the second AZD1222 dose. The CDR3 here is CASSPTWAREETQYF. In DNA form, the CDR3 reads TGTGCCAGCAGCCCGACTTGGGCCCGAGAAGAGACCCAGTACTTC.